Listed below are T cell receptor beta chains from one sample, sequenced in a study of regulatory T cells in long-lasting Graves disease. TCRdb used MiXCR to reprocess the multiplex PCR reads, holding one entry per CDR3 protein. The sample records about 540,000 distinct CDR3 sequences, roughly 14% being singletons. In addition, the sample was reused for a study of T cells in Graves' hyperthyroidism and ophthalmopathy.

This specimen consisted of peripheral blood mononuclear cells (PBMCs), obtained at new diagnosis, from a patient treated with antithyroid drugs. These receptors all come from a man aged 25 to 40 with Graves disease. The CDR3 runs from the conserved cysteine through the conserved F or W. D genes are given only for firm matches. A row's size may be missing; if present it is once, few, many or a size class.

V	D	size	J	DNA	CDR3
TRBV2	-	many	TRBJ1-5	TGTGCCAGCAGGCCGCAGGAAGCGGGCAATCAGCCCCAGCATTTT	CASRPQEAGNQPQHF
TRBV12-3/TRBV12-4	-	many	TRBJ2-3	TGTGCCAGCAGGACGGTCGAGGGGAGGACAGATACGCAGTATTTT	CASRTVEGRTDTQYF
TRBV2	-	many	TRBJ1-1	TGTGCCAGCAGACGGGGCAACACTGAAGCTTTCTTT	CASRRGNTEAFF
TRBV20-1	TRBD2	many	TRBJ2-5	TGCAGTGCTAGCCGGTCTAGCGGGAGTAGCAAGACCCAGTACTTC	CSASRSSGSSKTQYF
TRBV5-6	-	-	TRBJ1-2	TGTGCCAGCAGCTTGCGTCCCGTTAAATCCTATGGCTACACCTTC	CASSLRPVKSYGYTF
TRBV7-7	-	many	TRBJ2-1	TGTGCTAGCAGCTTATCGGGGCCCCCTAGCTATGAGCAGTTCTTC	CASSLSGPPSYEQFF
TRBV13	-	-	TRBJ1-5	TGTGCCAGCAGCTTAGGGAGAGGGCGAACTCAGCCCCAGCATTTT	CASSLGRGRTQPQHF
TRBV5-1	TRBD1	many	TRBJ2-7	TGCGCCAGCAGCATGGGACAGACCTACGAGCAGTACTTC	CASSMGQTYEQYF
TRBV12-3/TRBV12-4	-	few	TRBJ1-4	TGTGCCAGCAGTTTTCGTGGGGTTACTAATGAAAAACTGTTTTTT	CASSFRGVTNEKLFF
TRBV5-1	TRBD1	-	TRBJ2-1	TGCGCCAGCAGGACCGGGACAGGGATATTGCAGTTCTTC	CASRTGTGILQFF